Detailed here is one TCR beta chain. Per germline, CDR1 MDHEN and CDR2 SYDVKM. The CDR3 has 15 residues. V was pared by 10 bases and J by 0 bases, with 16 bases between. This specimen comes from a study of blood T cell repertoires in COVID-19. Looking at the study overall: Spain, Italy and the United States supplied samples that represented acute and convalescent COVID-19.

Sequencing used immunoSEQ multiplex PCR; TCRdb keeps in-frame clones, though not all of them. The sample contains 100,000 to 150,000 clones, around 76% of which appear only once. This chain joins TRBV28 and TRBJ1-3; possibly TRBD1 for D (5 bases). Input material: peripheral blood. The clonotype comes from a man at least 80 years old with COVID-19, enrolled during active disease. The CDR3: CATDGSGSSGNTIYF. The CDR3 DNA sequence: TGTGCCACCGATGGATCAGGGTCCTCTGGAAACACCATATATTTT.